This TCR beta chain was sequenced in a study of radiation and T cells in renal cell carcinoma. Study-level results: Baseline intratumoral clonotype presence is unknown without pretreatment biopsies. From baseline, blood top tumor clonotypes peaked at 2 weeks post-radiation.

As concerns this clone: Its antigen is not identified.

Sequencing used immunoSEQ multiplex PCR; TCRdb keeps in-frame clones, though not all of them. This table holds approximately 83,000 clones, around four fifths found once. Time point indicated: blood 4 weeks post-SBRT, at nephrectomy. Noted treatment: 15 Gy SBRT to primary tumor, nephrectomy 4 weeks later. Nephrectomy followed 15 Gy stereotactic body radiation by 4 weeks. After SBRT, blood was collected at 2 and 4 weeks, plus baseline. This CDR3 is built from 13 residues. From germline, CDR1 is MGHDK and CDR2 SYGVNS. Trimming took 6 bases from V and 1 from J, leaving 9 bases between them. The TCR sequence derives from a man aged 50 to 60 with renal cell carcinoma. The chain is built from TRBV25-1 and TRBJ1-1; D gene unclear. The material was blood, obtained from a patient whose treatment included radiotherapy and nephrectomy. CDR3: CASRRRENTEAFF. The CDR3 nucleotides are TGTGCCAGCAGACGAAGGGAGAACACTGAAGCTTTCTTT.